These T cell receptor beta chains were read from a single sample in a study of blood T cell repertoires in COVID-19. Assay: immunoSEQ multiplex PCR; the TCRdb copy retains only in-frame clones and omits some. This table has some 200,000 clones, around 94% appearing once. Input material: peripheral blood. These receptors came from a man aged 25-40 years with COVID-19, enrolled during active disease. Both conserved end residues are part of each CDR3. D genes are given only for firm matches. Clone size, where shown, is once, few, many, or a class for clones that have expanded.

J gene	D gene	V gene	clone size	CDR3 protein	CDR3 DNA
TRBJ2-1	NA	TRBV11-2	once	CASSLIPRPYEQFF	TGTGCCAGCAGCTTAATCCCGCGTCCGTATGAGCAGTTCTTC
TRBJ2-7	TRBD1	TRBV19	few	CASSSTGDEQYF	TGTGCCAGTAGTAGCACAGGGGACGAGCAGTACTTC
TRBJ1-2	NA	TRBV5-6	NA	CASGAQTGSYGYTF	TGTGCCAGCGGCGCCCAGACGGGAAGCTATGGCTACACCTTC
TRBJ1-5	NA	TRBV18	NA	CASSPQGGSNQPQHF	TGTGCCAGCTCACCACAGGGCGGGAGCAATCAGCCCCAGCATTTT
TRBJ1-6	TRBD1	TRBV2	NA	CASRGGQGGSPLHF	TGTGCCAGCAGGGGGGGACAGGGCGGTTCACCCCTCCACTTT
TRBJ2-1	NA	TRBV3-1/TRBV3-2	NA	CASSQDLQGRNEQFF	TGTGCCAGCAGCCAAGATTTACAGGGTAGAAATGAGCAGTTCTTC
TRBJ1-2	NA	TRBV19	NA	CASSRQNPYGYTF	TGTGCCAGTAGTAGACAGAATCCCTATGGCTACACCTTC
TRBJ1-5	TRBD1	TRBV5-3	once	CARSPQGAFNQPQHF	TGTGCCAGAAGCCCTCAGGGGGCCTTCAATCAGCCCCAGCATTTT
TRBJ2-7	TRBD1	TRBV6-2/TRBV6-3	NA	CASSYGTELTMTTYEQYF	TGTGCCAGCAGTTATGGGACAGAGCTTACTATGACAACCTACGAGCAGTACTTC
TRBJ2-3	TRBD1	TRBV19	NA	CASSRVGQGVQITQYF	TGTGCCAGTAGTAGGGTGGGGCAGGGGGTTCAGATTACGCAGTATTTT
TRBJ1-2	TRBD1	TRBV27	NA	CASSLFVGQGAGGYTF	TGTGCCAGCAGTTTATTTGTGGGACAGGGGGCGGGTGGCTACACCTTC
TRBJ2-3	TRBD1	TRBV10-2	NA	CASSESGGLGTDTQYF	TGCGCCAGCAGTGAATCAGGGGGCTTGGGCACAGATACGCAGTATTTT
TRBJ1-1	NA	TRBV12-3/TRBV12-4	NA	CASGRQVDTEAFF	TGTGCCAGCGGCCGACAAGTAGACACTGAAGCTTTCTTT
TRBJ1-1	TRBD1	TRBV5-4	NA	CASSLEGQGARNTEAFF	TGTGCCAGCAGCTTGGAGGGACAGGGGGCCCGGAACACTGAAGCTTTCTTT
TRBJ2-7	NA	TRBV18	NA	CASSPSRWEQYF	TGTGCCAGCTCACCTTCTAGGTGGGAGCAGTACTTC
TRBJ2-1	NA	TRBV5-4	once	CASTSLWGEDRNEQFF	TGTGCCAGCACCTCCCTCTGGGGGGAAGATCGGAATGAGCAGTTCTTC
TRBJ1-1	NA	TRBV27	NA	CASSSSRRDTEAFF	TGTGCCAGCAGTAGTTCTCGGAGGGACACTGAAGCTTTCTTT
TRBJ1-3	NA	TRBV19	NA	CASTLGQGGNTIYF	TGTGCCAGTACCTTGGGGCAAGGTGGAAACACCATATATTTT
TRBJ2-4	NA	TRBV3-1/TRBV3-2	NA	CASSLRGPAKNIQYF	TGTGCCAGCAGCCTACGGGGTCCAGCCAAAAACATTCAGTACTTC
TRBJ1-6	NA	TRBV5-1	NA	CASSLVTDFFDSPLHF	TGCGCCAGCAGCTTGGTTACAGATTTTTTTGATTCACCCCTCCACTTT
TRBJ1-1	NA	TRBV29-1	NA	CSVAGLNTEAFF	TGCAGCGTTGCAGGGTTGAACACTGAAGCTTTCTTT
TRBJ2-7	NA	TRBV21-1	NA	CASSTRGAPPYEQYF	TGTGCCAGCAGCACCCGGGGGGCGCCTCCCTACGAGCAGTACTTC
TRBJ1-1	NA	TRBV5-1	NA	CASSLATTRGNTEAFF	TGCGCCAGCAGCTTGGCCACGACACGGGGAAACACTGAAGCTTTCTTT
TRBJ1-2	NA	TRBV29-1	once	CSVEQGQGYTF	TGCAGCGTTGAACAGGGCCAGGGCTACACCTTC
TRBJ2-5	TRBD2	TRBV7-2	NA	CASSSGLAGGLRETQYF	TGTGCCAGCAGCTCGGGACTAGCGGGGGGGCTGAGAGAGACCCAGTACTTC
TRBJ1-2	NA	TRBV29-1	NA	CSVDSAGDYGYTF	TGCAGCGTTGATTCCGCGGGGGACTATGGCTACACCTTC
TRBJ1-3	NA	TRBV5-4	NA	CASSLAGGNTIYF	TGTGCCAGCAGCTTAGCGGGGGGAAACACCATATATTTT
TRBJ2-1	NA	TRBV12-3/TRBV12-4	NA	CASSLGLQNEQFF	TGTGCCAGCAGTTTAGGGCTTCAGAATGAGCAGTTCTTC
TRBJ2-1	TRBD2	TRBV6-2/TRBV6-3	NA	CASSLAGGGNNEQFF	TGTGCCAGCAGTCTAGCGGGGGGCGGAAACAATGAGCAGTTCTTC